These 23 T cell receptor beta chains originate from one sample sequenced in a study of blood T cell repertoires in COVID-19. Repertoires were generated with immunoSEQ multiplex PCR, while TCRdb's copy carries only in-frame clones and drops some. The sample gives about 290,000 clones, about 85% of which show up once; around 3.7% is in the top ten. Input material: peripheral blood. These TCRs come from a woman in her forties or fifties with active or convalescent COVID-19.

CDR3 in amino acids: CAITSRERGEQFF. CDR3 DNA: TGTGCCATCACGTCGCGGGAGAGAGGAGAGCAGTTCTTC. The chain combines TRBV28 with TRBJ2-1; 7 positions agree with TRBD2. The CDR3 extends over 13 amino acids. V gave up 10 bases and J gave up 10 bases; unmatched junction bases: 13. Looked up from germline, CDR1 is MDHEN and CDR2 is SYDVKM. Based on the CDR3 plus reference TRBV28 and TRBJ2-1, the full variable domain is DVKVTQSSRYLVKRTGEKVFLECVQDMDHENMFWYRQDPGLGLRLIYFSYDVKMKEKGDIPEGYSVSREKKERFSLILESASTNQTSMYLCAITSRERGEQFFGPGTRLTVL.

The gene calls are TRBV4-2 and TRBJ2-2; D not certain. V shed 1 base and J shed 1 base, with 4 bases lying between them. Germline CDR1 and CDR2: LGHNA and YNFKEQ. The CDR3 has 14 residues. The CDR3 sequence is CASSQGENTGELFF. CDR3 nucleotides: TGTGCCAGCAGCCAAGGAGAGAACACCGGGGAGCTGTTTTTT.

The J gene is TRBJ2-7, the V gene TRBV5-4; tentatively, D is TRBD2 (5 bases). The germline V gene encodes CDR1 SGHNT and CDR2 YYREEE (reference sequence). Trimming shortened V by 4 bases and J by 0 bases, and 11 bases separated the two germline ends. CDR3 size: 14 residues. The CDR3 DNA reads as TGTGCCAGCAGCCGGGCCGGAGGCTCCTACGAGCAGTACTTC. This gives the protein CASSRAGGSYEQYF.

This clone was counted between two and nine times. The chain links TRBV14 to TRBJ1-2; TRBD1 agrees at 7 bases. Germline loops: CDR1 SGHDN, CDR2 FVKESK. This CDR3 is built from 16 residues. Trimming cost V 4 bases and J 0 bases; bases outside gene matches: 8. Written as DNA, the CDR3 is TGTGCCAGCAGCCCCCGTTCCGGACAGGCTAACTATGGCTACACCTTC. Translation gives CASSPRSGQANYGYTF.

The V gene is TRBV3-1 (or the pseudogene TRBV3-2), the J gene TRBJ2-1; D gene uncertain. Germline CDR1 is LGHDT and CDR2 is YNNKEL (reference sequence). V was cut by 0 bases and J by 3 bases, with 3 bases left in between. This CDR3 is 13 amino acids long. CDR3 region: CASSQELYNEQFF. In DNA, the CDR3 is TGTGCCAGCAGCCAAGAACTCTACAATGAGCAGTTCTTC.

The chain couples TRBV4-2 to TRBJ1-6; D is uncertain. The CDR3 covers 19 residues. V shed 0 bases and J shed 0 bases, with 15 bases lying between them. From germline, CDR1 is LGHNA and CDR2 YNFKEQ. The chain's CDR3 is CASSQERAGMSSYNSPLHF. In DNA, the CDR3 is TGTGCCAGCAGCCAAGAAAGGGCGGGGATGAGCTCCTATAATTCACCCCTCCACTTT.

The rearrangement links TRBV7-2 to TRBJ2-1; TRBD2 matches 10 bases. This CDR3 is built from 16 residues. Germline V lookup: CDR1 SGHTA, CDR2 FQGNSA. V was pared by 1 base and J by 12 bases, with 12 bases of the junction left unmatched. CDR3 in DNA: TGTGCCAGCAGCTTAGGAGTATATGGAGCGGGAGGGGGGCAGTTCTTC. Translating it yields CASSLGVYGAGGGQFF. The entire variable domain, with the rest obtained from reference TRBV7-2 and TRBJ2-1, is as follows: GAGVSQSPSNKVTEKGKDVELRCDPISGHTALYWYRQSLGQGLEFLIYFQGNSAPDKSGLPSDRFSAERTGGSVSTLTIQRTQQEDSAVYLCASSLGVYGAGGGQFFGPGTRLTVL.

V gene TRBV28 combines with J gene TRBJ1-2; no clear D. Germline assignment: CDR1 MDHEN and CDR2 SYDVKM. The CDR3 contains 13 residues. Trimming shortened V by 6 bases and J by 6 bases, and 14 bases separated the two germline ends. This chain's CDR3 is CASSPPGRHGYTF. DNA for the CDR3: TGTGCCAGCAGCCCCCCGGGGAGGCATGGCTACACCTTC.

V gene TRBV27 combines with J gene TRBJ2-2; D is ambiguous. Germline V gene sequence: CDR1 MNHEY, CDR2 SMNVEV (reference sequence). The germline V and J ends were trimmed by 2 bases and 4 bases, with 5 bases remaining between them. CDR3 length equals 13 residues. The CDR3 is CASSLVSTGELFF. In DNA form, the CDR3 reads TGTGCCAGCAGTTTAGTGAGCACCGGGGAGCTGTTTTTT.

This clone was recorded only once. CDR3 loop: CSVDPWTSGSDSITDTQYF. DNA of the CDR3: TGCAGCGTTGATCCCTGGACTAGCGGGAGTGATTCAATTACAGATACGCAGTATTTT. The gene calls are TRBV29-1 and TRBJ2-3; TRBD2 agrees at 13 bases. The CDR3 is 19 residues long. Germline loops: CDR1 SQVTM, CDR2 ANQGSEA. V trimming: 3 bases; J trimming: 3 bases; junction bases outside the gene matches: 15.

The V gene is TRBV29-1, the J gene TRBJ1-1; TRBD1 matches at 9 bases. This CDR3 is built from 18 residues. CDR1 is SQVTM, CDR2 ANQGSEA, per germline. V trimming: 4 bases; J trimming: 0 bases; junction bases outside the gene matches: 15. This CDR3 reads CSVAPKQGASAVNTEAFF. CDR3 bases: TGCAGCGTTGCGCCCAAACAGGGGGCCTCAGCAGTGAACACTGAAGCTTTCTTT.

The CDR3 DNA is TGTGCCACCAGCAGAGCCTGGGGGGTCGGCAATCAGCCCCAGCATTTT. Residues: CATSRAWGVGNQPQHF. This sequence joins TRBV15 and TRBJ1-5; tentative D call: TRBD1 (5 bases). Germline V gene sequence: CDR1 LNHNV, CDR2 YYDKDF (reference sequence). The CDR3 covers 16 residues. V was trimmed by 1 base and J by 2 bases, leaving 12 bases between them.

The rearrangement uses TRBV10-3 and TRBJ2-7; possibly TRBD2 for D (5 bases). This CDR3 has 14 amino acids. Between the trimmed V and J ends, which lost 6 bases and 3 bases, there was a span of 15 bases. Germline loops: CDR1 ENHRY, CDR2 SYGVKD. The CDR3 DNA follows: TGTGCCATCAGCTACCGAGGGCTTCACTACGAGCAGTACTTC. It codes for CAISYRGLHYEQYF.

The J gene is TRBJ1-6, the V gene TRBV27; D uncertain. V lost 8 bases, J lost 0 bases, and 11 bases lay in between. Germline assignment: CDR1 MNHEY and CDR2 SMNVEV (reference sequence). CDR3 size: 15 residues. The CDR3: CASGYSTSYNSPLHF. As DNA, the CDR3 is TGTGCCAGCGGGTACAGTACCTCCTATAATTCACCCCTCCACTTT.

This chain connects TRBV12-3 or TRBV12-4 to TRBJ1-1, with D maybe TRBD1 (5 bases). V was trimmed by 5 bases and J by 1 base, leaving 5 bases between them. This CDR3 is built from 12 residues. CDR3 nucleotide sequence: TGTGCCAGCAGTCAGGGGAACACTGAAGCTTTCTTT. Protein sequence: CASSQGNTEAFF.

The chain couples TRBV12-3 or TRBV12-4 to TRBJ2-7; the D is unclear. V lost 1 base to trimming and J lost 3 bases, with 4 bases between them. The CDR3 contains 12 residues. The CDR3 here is CASSLGLYEQYF. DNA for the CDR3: TGTGCCAGCAGTTTAGGGCTCTACGAGCAGTACTTC.

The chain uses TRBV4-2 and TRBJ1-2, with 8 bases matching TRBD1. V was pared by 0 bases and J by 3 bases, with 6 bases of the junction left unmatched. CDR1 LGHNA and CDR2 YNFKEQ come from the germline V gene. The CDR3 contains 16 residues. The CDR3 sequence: CASSQDTTGGYYGYTF. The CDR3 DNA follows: TGTGCCAGCAGCCAAGATACAACAGGGGGGTACTATGGCTACACCTTC.

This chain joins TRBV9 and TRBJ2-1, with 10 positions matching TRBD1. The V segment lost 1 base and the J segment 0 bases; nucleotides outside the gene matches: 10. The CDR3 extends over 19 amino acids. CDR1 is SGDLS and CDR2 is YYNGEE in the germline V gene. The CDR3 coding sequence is TGTGCCAGCAGCGTATGGACAGGGGGTTTATCGAGCTCCTACAATGAGCAGTTCTTC. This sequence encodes CASSVWTGGLSSSYNEQFF.

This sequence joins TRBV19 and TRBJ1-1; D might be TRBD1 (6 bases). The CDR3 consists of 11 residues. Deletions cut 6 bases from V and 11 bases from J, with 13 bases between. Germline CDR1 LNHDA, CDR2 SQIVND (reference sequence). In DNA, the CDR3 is TGTGCCAGTAGGAGGAACAGGGTGGCTTTCTTT. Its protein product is CASRRNRVAFF.

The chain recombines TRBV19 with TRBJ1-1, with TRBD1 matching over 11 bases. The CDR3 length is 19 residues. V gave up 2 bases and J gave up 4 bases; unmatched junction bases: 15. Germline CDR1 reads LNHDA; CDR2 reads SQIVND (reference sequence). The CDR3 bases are TGTGCCAGTAGTATACCCCGACCGGGACAGGGGGTCAGGAGCACTGAAGCTTTCTTT. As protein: CASSIPRPGQGVRSTEAFF.

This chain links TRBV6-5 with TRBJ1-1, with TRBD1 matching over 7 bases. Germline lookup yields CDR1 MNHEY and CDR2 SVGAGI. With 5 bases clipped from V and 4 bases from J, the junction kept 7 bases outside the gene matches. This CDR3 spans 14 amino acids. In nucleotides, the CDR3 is TGTGCCAGCAGTCACAGGGGTCGGAGCACTGAAGCTTTCTTT. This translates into CASSHRGRSTEAFF.

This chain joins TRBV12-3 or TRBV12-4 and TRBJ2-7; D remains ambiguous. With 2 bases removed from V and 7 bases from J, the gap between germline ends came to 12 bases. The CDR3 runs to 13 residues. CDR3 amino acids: CASSLMSGREQYF. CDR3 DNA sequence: TGTGCCAGCAGTTTAATGTCGGGTCGGGAGCAGTACTTC.

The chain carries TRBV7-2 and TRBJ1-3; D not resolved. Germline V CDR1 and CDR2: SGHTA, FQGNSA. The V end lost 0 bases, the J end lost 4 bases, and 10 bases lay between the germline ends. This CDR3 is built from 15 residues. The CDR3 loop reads CASSLARFRGNTIYF. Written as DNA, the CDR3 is TGTGCCAGCAGCTTAGCTCGTTTCAGAGGAAACACCATATATTTT. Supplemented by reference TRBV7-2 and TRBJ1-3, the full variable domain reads GAGVSQSPSNKVTEKGKDVELRCDPISGHTALYWYRQSLGQGLEFLIYFQGNSAPDKSGLPSDRFSAERTGGSVSTLTIQRTQQEDSAVYLCASSLARFRGNTIYFGEGSWLTVV.